A selection of T cell receptor beta chains follows, all from one sample in a study of Tregs in tolerant kidney transplant recipients. The method was immunoSEQ multiplex PCR; TCRdb's version includes in-frame clones alone and lacks a portion of them. The repertoire holds 15,000 to 20,000 clones, around 55% seen once, with 3.2% in the top ten. For these TCRs, the target antigens are not known. Material: Tregs from blood cultured with allogeneic cells. Receptors were obtained from a human donor in good health. Each CDR3 is given with its conserved first and last residue. The order of the fields is J gene, V gene, clone size, D gene, CDR3 protein, CDR3 DNA. A D gene is named only where the DNA matches it firmly. Clone size appears in some rows only: once, few, many, or a class for an expanded clone.

j_gene: TRBJ2-2; v_gene: TRBV2; abundance: .; d_gene: .; CDR3aa: CASSEVRNRYTGELFF; CDR3nt: TGTGCCAGCAGTGAAGTGAGGAACAGGTACACCGGGGAGCTGTTTTTT
j_gene: TRBJ2-1; v_gene: TRBV6-6; abundance: medium-sized; d_gene: TRBD1; CDR3aa: CASSYSGTANNEQFF; CDR3nt: TGTGCCAGCAGTTACTCCGGGACAGCTAACAATGAGCAGTTCTTC
j_gene: TRBJ1-2; v_gene: TRBV7-2; abundance: .; d_gene: TRBD1; CDR3aa: CASSLQGAYGYTF; CDR3nt: TGTGCCAGCAGCTTACAGGGGGCTTATGGCTACACCTTC
j_gene: TRBJ1-4; v_gene: TRBV18; abundance: .; d_gene: TRBD1; CDR3aa: CASSPGTGRGEKLFF; CDR3nt: TGTGCCAGCTCACCTGGGACAGGGAGAGGTGAAAAACTGTTTTTT
j_gene: TRBJ2-3; v_gene: TRBV5-8; abundance: once; d_gene: TRBD2; CDR3aa: CASSQDPGRRTDTQYF; CDR3nt: TGTGCCAGCAGCCAAGATCCCGGGAGGCGCACAGATACGCAGTATTTT
j_gene: TRBJ2-5; v_gene: TRBV5-6; abundance: once; d_gene: .; CDR3aa: CASSPDRKETQYF; CDR3nt: TGTGCCAGCAGCCCCGACAGAAAAGAGACCCAGTACTTC
j_gene: TRBJ1-3; v_gene: TRBV11-2; abundance: .; d_gene: .; CDR3aa: CASSLDRNTIYF; CDR3nt: TGTGCCAGCAGCTTAGATCGAAACACCATATATTTT
j_gene: TRBJ2-7; v_gene: TRBV2; abundance: .; d_gene: .; CDR3aa: CAVRQDRSGEQYF; CDR3nt: TGTGCCGTTCGACAGGACCGCTCGGGCGAGCAGTACTTC
j_gene: TRBJ1-6; v_gene: TRBV6-1; abundance: few; d_gene: .; CDR3aa: CASRRHILRDSPLHF; CDR3nt: TGTGCCAGCCGGAGACACATTCTACGAGATTCACCCCTCCACTTT
j_gene: TRBJ1-6; v_gene: TRBV4-2; abundance: .; d_gene: .; CDR3aa: CASSPLGGSGSYNSPLHF; CDR3nt: TGTGCCAGCAGCCCGCTCGGGGGCTCCGGCTCCTATAATTCACCCCTCCACTTT
j_gene: TRBJ1-1; v_gene: TRBV7-9; abundance: .; d_gene: .; CDR3aa: CASSHTQGTAFF; CDR3nt: TGTGCCAGCAGCCACACCCAGGGTACAGCTTTCTTT
j_gene: TRBJ2-7; v_gene: TRBV2; abundance: .; d_gene: TRBD2; CDR3aa: CASSLMASGANYEQYF; CDR3nt: TGTGCCAGCAGTCTTATGGCTAGCGGGGCGAACTACGAGCAGTACTTC
j_gene: TRBJ2-3; v_gene: TRBV11-3; abundance: few; d_gene: .; CDR3aa: CASSRGSPSTDTQYF; CDR3nt: TGTGCCAGCAGCCGGGGGTCCCCTAGCACAGATACGCAGTATTTT
j_gene: TRBJ2-3; v_gene: TRBV7-2; abundance: .; d_gene: .; CDR3aa: CASSMQGSPTDTQYF; CDR3nt: TGTGCCAGCAGCATGCAGGGTTCCCCCACAGATACGCAGTATTTT
j_gene: TRBJ1-1; v_gene: TRBV6-5; abundance: .; d_gene: TRBD1; CDR3aa: CASRVTGTGKAFF; CDR3nt: TGTGCCAGCAGAGTTACTGGGACAGGGAAAGCTTTCTTT
j_gene: TRBJ1-5; v_gene: TRBV6-5; abundance: .; d_gene: TRBD1; CDR3aa: CASSSEQGLPLHF; CDR3nt: TGTGCCAGCAGCTCAGAACAGGGGTTGCCCCTGCATTTT
j_gene: TRBJ2-7; v_gene: TRBV15; abundance: .; d_gene: .; CDR3aa: CATSREDHPSYEQYF; CDR3nt: TGTGCCACCAGCAGAGAAGACCATCCCTCCTACGAGCAGTACTTC
j_gene: TRBJ2-7; v_gene: TRBV6-6; abundance: .; d_gene: TRBD2; CDR3aa: CASSFTSGRGGEQYF; CDR3nt: TGTGCCAGCAGTTTCACTAGCGGGAGGGGAGGCGAGCAGTACTTC
j_gene: TRBJ2-7; v_gene: TRBV2; abundance: few; d_gene: TRBD2; CDR3aa: CASSGLAGNEQYF; CDR3nt: TGTGCCAGCAGTGGCCTAGCGGGGAATGAGCAGTACTTC
j_gene: TRBJ2-7; v_gene: TRBV12-5; abundance: .; d_gene: TRBD2; CDR3aa: CASGRLAGTYEQYF; CDR3nt: TGTGCTAGTGGCAGGCTAGCGGGGACCTACGAGCAGTACTTC
j_gene: TRBJ1-1; v_gene: TRBV25-1; abundance: .; d_gene: .; CDR3aa: CASSRGGNTEAFF; CDR3nt: TGTGCCAGCAGTCGAGGGGGTAACACTGAAGCTTTCTTT
j_gene: TRBJ2-5; v_gene: TRBV28; abundance: .; d_gene: TRBD1; CDR3aa: CASSSDRGRTQYF; CDR3nt: TGTGCCAGCAGTTCAGACAGGGGAAGGACCCAGTACTTC
j_gene: TRBJ1-2; v_gene: TRBV10-3; abundance: .; d_gene: TRBD1; CDR3aa: CAITGTGGSDYGYTF; CDR3nt: TGTGCCATCACCGGGACAGGCGGGTCCGACTATGGCTACACCTTC
j_gene: TRBJ2-1; v_gene: TRBV19; abundance: .; d_gene: TRBD2; CDR3aa: CASTSPGLAGHEQFF; CDR3nt: TGTGCCAGTACCAGCCCCGGACTAGCGGGACACGAGCAGTTCTTC
j_gene: TRBJ2-5; v_gene: TRBV5-1; abundance: .; d_gene: .; CDR3aa: CASSLEGVETQYF; CDR3nt: TGCGCCAGCAGCTTGGAGGGGGTGGAGACCCAGTACTTC
j_gene: TRBJ2-7; v_gene: TRBV11-3; abundance: few; d_gene: TRBD1; CDR3aa: CASRRGQTYEQYF; CDR3nt: TGTGCCAGCAGACGGGGACAGACCTACGAGCAGTACTTC
j_gene: TRBJ2-1; v_gene: TRBV11-3; abundance: .; d_gene: TRBD2; CDR3aa: CASSLVLAGEGEQFF; CDR3nt: TGTGCCAGCAGCTTAGTTTTAGCGGGGGAGGGTGAGCAGTTCTTC
j_gene: TRBJ1-2; v_gene: TRBV7-6; abundance: .; d_gene: .; CDR3aa: CASSFGGYGYTF; CDR3nt: TGTGCCAGCAGCTTTGGGGGCTATGGCTACACCTTC
j_gene: TRBJ2-7; v_gene: TRBV7-8; abundance: many; d_gene: .; CDR3aa: CASSPQRLKGLSYEQYF; CDR3nt: TGTGCCAGCAGCCCCCAAAGGCTGAAGGGTCTCTCCTACGAGCAGTACTTC
j_gene: TRBJ2-5; v_gene: TRBV6-5; abundance: .; d_gene: TRBD1; CDR3aa: CASSRTGETQYF; CDR3nt: TGTGCCAGCAGCCGGACAGGCGAGACCCAGTACTTC
j_gene: TRBJ2-6; v_gene: TRBV5-1; abundance: .; d_gene: .; CDR3aa: CASSQLWTGSGANVLTF; CDR3nt: TGCGCCAGCAGCCAACTCTGGACGGGATCTGGGGCCAACGTCCTGACTTTC
j_gene: TRBJ2-7; v_gene: TRBV4-3; abundance: .; d_gene: .; CDR3aa: CASSQDRISYEQYF; CDR3nt: TGCGCCAGCAGCCAAGATCGAATATCCTACGAGCAGTACTTC
j_gene: TRBJ1-2; v_gene: TRBV7-9; abundance: once; d_gene: .; CDR3aa: CASSRGGGSDYGYTF; CDR3nt: TGTGCCAGCAGCCGTGGTGGAGGGTCGGACTATGGCTACACCTTC
j_gene: TRBJ1-2; v_gene: TRBV5-6; abundance: few; d_gene: TRBD1; CDR3aa: CASSPGTGGLPNVGYTF; CDR3nt: TGTGCCAGCAGCCCCGGGACAGGGGGACTGCCAAACGTTGGCTACACCTTC
j_gene: TRBJ2-7; v_gene: TRBV19; abundance: once; d_gene: TRBD2; CDR3aa: CASSIGLAGVSYEQYF; CDR3nt: TGTGCCAGTAGTATTGGGCTAGCGGGGGTCTCCTACGAGCAGTACTTC
j_gene: TRBJ2-3; v_gene: TRBV6-5; abundance: few; d_gene: .; CDR3aa: CASSRAGDTQYF; CDR3nt: TGTGCCAGCAGTCGGGCCGGGGATACGCAGTATTTT
j_gene: TRBJ2-7; v_gene: TRBV7-2; abundance: .; d_gene: .; CDR3aa: CASSQAQGLAYEQYF; CDR3nt: TGTGCCAGCAGCCAAGCCCAGGGACTGGCCTACGAGCAGTACTTC
j_gene: TRBJ1-5; v_gene: TRBV5-1; abundance: .; d_gene: .; CDR3aa: CASSFFSGGNQPQHF; CDR3nt: TGCGCCAGCAGCTTTTTCTCAGGGGGCAATCAGCCCCAGCATTTT
j_gene: TRBJ2-1; v_gene: TRBV9; abundance: large; d_gene: .; CDR3aa: CASSVSNEQFF; CDR3nt: TGTGCCAGCAGCGTTTCAAATGAGCAGTTCTTC
j_gene: TRBJ1-6; v_gene: TRBV11-2; abundance: .; d_gene: .; CDR3aa: CASSSMGHVNSPLHF; CDR3nt: TGTGCCAGCAGCTCGATGGGACACGTTAATTCACCCCTCCACTTT
j_gene: TRBJ2-7; v_gene: TRBV6-1; abundance: .; d_gene: TRBD1; CDR3aa: CASSRDRGTYEQYF; CDR3nt: TGTGCCAGCAGCCGGGACAGGGGAACCTACGAGCAGTACTTC
j_gene: TRBJ1-2; v_gene: TRBV6-1; abundance: .; d_gene: .; CDR3aa: CASSRERVVYGYTF; CDR3nt: TGTGCCAGCTCACGTGAAAGGGTTGTTTATGGCTACACCTTC
j_gene: TRBJ2-3; v_gene: TRBV28; abundance: .; d_gene: .; CDR3aa: CASTQMASGSTDTQYF; CDR3nt: TGTGCCAGCACCCAAATGGCCAGCGGGAGCACAGATACGCAGTATTTT
j_gene: TRBJ2-1; v_gene: TRBV29-1; abundance: many; d_gene: TRBD1; CDR3aa: CSVDRGSEQFF; CDR3nt: TGCAGCGTGGACAGGGGTAGTGAGCAGTTCTTC
j_gene: TRBJ1-3; v_gene: TRBV29-1; abundance: .; d_gene: .; CDR3aa: CSAAAGGNTIYF; CDR3nt: TGCAGCGCCGCGGCGGGGGGAAACACCATATATTTT
j_gene: TRBJ1-5; v_gene: TRBV27; abundance: .; d_gene: .; CDR3aa: CASKGSFSNQPQHF; CDR3nt: TGTGCCAGCAAGGGATCATTTAGCAATCAGCCCCAGCATTTT
j_gene: TRBJ1-1; v_gene: TRBV5-1; abundance: .; d_gene: TRBD1; CDR3aa: CASSLGTARDTEAFF; CDR3nt: TGCGCCAGCAGCTTAGGGACAGCCCGTGACACTGAAGCTTTCTTT
j_gene: TRBJ1-1; v_gene: TRBV11-2; abundance: .; d_gene: .; CDR3aa: CASSSPSYLRAFF; CDR3nt: TGTGCCAGCAGCTCCCCGAGCTACCTGAGGGCTTTCTTT
j_gene: TRBJ2-5; v_gene: TRBV9; abundance: once; d_gene: TRBD2; CDR3aa: CASSVAGTSGGEQETQYF; CDR3nt: TGTGCCAGTTCCGTTGCCGGGACTAGCGGGGGGGAGCAAGAGACCCAGTACTTC
j_gene: TRBJ1-1; v_gene: TRBV5-1; abundance: medium-sized; d_gene: TRBD1; CDR3aa: CASSPRGEVNTEAFF; CDR3nt: TGCGCCAGCAGCCCCAGGGGGGAAGTGAACACTGAAGCTTTCTTT
j_gene: TRBJ1-6; v_gene: TRBV5-6; abundance: .; d_gene: .; CDR3aa: CASSFRGMNSPLHF; CDR3nt: TGTGCCAGCAGCTTTCGGGGGATGAATTCACCCCTCCACTTT
j_gene: TRBJ1-2; v_gene: TRBV5-4; abundance: .; d_gene: .; CDR3aa: CASSPGQPNYGYTF; CDR3nt: TGTGCCAGCAGCCCAGGACAGCCTAACTATGGCTACACCTTC
j_gene: TRBJ2-5; v_gene: TRBV2; abundance: medium-sized; d_gene: .; CDR3aa: CASSPTGRETQYF; CDR3nt: TGTGCCAGCAGTCCCACAGGGAGGGAGACCCAGTACTTC
j_gene: TRBJ2-2; v_gene: TRBV6-5; abundance: .; d_gene: .; CDR3aa: CASSLVGELFF; CDR3nt: TGTGCCAGCAGTTTAGTCGGGGAGCTGTTTTTT
j_gene: TRBJ2-6; v_gene: TRBV30; abundance: few; d_gene: TRBD1; CDR3aa: CAWSTGAGANVLTF; CDR3nt: TGTGCCTGGAGCACAGGGGCTGGGGCCAACGTCCTGACTTTC
j_gene: TRBJ2-5; v_gene: TRBV10-3; abundance: .; d_gene: TRBD2; CDR3aa: CATSRSGGAVETQYF; CDR3nt: TGTGCCACGTCAAGAAGCGGGGGGGCCGTAGAGACCCAGTACTTC
j_gene: TRBJ2-2; v_gene: TRBV27; abundance: once; d_gene: .; CDR3aa: CASNPGTFTGELFF; CDR3nt: TGTGCCAGCAATCCAGGGACTTTCACCGGGGAGCTGTTTTTT
j_gene: TRBJ2-3; v_gene: TRBV7-3; abundance: .; d_gene: .; CDR3aa: CASSLARTDTQYF; CDR3nt: TGTGCCAGCAGTTTAGCGCGCACAGATACGCAGTATTTT
j_gene: TRBJ1-6; v_gene: TRBV6-6; abundance: few; d_gene: .; CDR3aa: CASSSGRSPLHF; CDR3nt: TGTGCCAGCAGTTCAGGGCGGTCACCCCTCCACTTT
j_gene: TRBJ1-5; v_gene: TRBV6-5; abundance: once; d_gene: TRBD1; CDR3aa: CASRVDRGTQPQHF; CDR3nt: TGTGCCAGCAGGGTAGACAGGGGGACGCAGCCCCAGCATTTT